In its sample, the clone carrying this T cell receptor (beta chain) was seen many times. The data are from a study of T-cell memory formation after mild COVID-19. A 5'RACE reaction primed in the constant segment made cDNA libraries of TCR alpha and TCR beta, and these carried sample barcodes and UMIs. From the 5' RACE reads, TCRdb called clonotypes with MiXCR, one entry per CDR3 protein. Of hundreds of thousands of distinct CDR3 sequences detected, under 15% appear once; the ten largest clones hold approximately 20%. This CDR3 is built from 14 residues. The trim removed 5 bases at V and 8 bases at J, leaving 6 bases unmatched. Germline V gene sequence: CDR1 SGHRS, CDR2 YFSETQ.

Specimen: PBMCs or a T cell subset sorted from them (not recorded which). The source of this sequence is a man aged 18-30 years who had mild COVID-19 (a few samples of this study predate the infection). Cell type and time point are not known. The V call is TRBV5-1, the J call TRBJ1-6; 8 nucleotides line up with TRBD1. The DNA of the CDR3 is TGCGCCAGCAGATCGGACAGGGAATATTCACCCCTCCACTTT. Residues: CASRSDREYSPLHF.